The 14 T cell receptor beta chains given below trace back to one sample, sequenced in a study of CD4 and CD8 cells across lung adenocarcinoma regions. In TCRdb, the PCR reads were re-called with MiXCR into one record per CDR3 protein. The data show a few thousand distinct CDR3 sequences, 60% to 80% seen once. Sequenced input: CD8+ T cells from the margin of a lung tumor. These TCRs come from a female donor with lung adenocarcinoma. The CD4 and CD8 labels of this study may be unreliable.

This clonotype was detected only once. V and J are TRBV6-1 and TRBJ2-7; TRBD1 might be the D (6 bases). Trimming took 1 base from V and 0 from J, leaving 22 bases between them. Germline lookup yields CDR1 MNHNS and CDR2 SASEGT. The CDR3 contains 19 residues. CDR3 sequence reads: CASSEEGWGPTLSSYEQYF. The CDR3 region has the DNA TGTGCCAGCAGTGAAGAGGGGTGGGGGCCCACCCTTAGCTCCTACGAGCAGTACTTC.

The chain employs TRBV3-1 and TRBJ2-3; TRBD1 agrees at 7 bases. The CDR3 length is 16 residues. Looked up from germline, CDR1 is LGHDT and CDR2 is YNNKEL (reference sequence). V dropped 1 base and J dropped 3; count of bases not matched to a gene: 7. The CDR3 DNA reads TGTGCCAGCAGCCAAGGGGGACAGATGGGGACAGATACGCAGTATTTT. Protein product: CASSQGGQMGTDTQYF.

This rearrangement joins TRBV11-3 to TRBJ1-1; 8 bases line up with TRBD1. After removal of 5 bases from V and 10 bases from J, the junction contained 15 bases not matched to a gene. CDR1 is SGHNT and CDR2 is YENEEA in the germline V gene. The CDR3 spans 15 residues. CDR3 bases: TGTGCCAGCAGCCCCTCCCAGGGGGCGACGAGGATAGCTTTCTTT. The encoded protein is CASSPSQGATRIAFF. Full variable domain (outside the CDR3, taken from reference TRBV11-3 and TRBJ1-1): EAGVVQSPRYKIIEKKQPVAFWCNPISGHNTLYWYLQNLGQGPELLIRYENEEAVDDSQLPKDRFSAERLKGVDSTLKIQPAELGDSAVYLCASSPSQGATRIAFFGQGTRLTVV.

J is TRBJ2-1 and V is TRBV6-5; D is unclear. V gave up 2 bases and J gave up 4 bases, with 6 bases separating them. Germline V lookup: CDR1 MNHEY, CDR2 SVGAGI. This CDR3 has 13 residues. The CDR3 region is CASSYRQYNEQFF. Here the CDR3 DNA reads TGTGCCAGCAGTTACCGTCAGTACAATGAGCAGTTCTTC.

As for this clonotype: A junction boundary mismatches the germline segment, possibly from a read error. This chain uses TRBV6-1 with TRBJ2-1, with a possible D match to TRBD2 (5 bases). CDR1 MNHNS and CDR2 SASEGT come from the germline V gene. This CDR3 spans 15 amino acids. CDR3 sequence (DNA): TGTGCCAGCAGTGAAGGGGGTGGGAGCTACGAGGAGCAGTTTTTC. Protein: CASSEGGGSYEEQFF.

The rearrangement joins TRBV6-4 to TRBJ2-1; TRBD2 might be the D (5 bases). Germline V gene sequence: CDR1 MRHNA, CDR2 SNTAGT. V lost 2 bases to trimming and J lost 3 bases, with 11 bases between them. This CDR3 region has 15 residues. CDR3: CASSDTHSVYNEQFF. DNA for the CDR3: TGTGCCAGCAGTGACACACATAGCGTCTACAATGAGCAGTTCTTC.

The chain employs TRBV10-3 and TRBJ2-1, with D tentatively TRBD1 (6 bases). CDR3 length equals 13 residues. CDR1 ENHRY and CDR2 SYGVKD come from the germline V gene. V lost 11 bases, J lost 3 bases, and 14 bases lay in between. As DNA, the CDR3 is TGTGCCTTCCGGGACACCAACTACAATGAGCAGTTCTTC. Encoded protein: CAFRDTNYNEQFF.

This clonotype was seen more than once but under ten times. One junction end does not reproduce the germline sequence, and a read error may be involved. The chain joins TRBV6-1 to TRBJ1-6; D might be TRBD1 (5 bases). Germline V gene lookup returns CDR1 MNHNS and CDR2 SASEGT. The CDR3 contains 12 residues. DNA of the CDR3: TGTGCCAGCGGGTCAGGGCCCTACGAGCAGTACTTT. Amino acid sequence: CASGSGPYEQYF.

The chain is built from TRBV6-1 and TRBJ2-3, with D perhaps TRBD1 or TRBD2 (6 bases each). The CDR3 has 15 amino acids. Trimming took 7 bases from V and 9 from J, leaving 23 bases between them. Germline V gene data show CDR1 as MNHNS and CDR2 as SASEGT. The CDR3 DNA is TGTGCCAGCACCGAGGGGACGGGGGCCAAAGACACGCAGTATTTT. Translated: CASTEGTGAKDTQYF.

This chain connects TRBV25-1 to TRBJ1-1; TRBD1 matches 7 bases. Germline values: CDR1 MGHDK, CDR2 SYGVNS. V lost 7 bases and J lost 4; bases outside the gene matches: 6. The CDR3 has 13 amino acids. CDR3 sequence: CASTTGVLTEAFF. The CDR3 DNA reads TGTGCCAGCACTACAGGGGTCCTCACTGAAGCTTTCTTT.

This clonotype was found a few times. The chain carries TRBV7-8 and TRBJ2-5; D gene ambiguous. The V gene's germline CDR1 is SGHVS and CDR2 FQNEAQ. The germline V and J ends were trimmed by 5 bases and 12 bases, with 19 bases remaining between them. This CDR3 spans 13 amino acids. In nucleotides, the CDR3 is TGTGCCAGCAGCACCCACGAGGCCGCTAAAGAGTACTTC. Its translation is CASSTHEAAKEYF.

The CDR3 loop is CASRRGLAGNYEQFF. Written as DNA, the CDR3 is TGTGCCAGCAGGCGGGGACTAGCGGGGAATTATGAGCAGTTCTTC. The V gene is TRBV7-2, the J gene TRBJ2-1; 13 nucleotides match TRBD2. The CDR3 runs 15 residues. V lost 6 bases, J lost 8 bases, and 7 bases stayed unmatched. The germline CDR1 and CDR2 sequences are SGHTA and FQGNSA.

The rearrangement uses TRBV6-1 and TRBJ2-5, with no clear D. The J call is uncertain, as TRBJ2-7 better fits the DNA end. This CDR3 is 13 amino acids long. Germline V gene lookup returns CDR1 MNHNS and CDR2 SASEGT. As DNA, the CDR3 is TGTGCCAGCAGTAAAGGCTCCTTCTACGAGCAGTACTTC. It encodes CASSKGSFYEQYF.

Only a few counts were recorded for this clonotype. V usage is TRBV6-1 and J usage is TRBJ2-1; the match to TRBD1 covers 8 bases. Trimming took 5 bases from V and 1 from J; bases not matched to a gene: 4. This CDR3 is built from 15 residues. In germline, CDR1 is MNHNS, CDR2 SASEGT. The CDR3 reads CASSKQGGSYNEQFF. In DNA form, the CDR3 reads TGTGCCAGCAGTAAACAGGGGGGTTCCTACAATGAGCAGTTCTTC.